One sample yielded the 6 T cell receptor beta chains listed below, sequenced in a study of beta chain features in type 1 diabetes. Study-level findings and limits: Moderately but significantly shorter TCRB CDR3s were found in Type 1 diabetes patients in all four CD4+ subsets.

What these receptors recognize is not known. Expressed TCRB transcripts were sequenced after all isolated RNA was converted to cDNA. Measured with immunoSEQ multiplex PCR; TCRdb has only the in-frame clones, and not every one. The sample has around 690,000 clones; about an eighth are singletons. Sequencing was carried out using naive CD4+ T cells from blood. The receptors come from a man younger than 40 with type 1 diabetes.

This clone was observed a few times. This chain links TRBV6-1 with TRBJ1-2; the match to TRBD1 covers 7 bases. The CDR3 consists of 16 residues. The germline V gene has CDR1 MNHNS and CDR2 SASEGT. V lost 1 base to trimming and J lost 4 bases; unmatched junction nucleotides: 9. The CDR3 nucleotides read TGTGCCAGCAGTGAAGTTCTATCGGGACAGTCCTATGGCTACACCTTC. Its protein is CASSEVLSGQSYGYTF.

The sample holds a few counts of this clone. The chain has TRBV6-1 and TRBJ1-5, with D perhaps TRBD1 (6 bases). This CDR3 region has 14 residues. The V end was cut by 4 bases, the J end by 3 bases, with 10 bases between. Per germline, CDR1 MNHNS and CDR2 SASEGT. The chain's CDR3 is CASSGTEHNQPQHF. As DNA, the CDR3 is TGTGCCAGCAGTGGGACAGAGCACAATCAGCCCCAGCATTTT.

This clone was counted only a few times. The chain combines TRBV5-1 with TRBJ2-5, with D maybe TRBD1 (5 bases). The germline CDR1 and CDR2 sequences are SGHRS and YFSETQ. V was pared by 4 bases and J by 5 bases, with 15 bases between. The CDR3 is 14 residues long. The CDR3 coding sequence is TGCGCCAGCAGCAGTGTCTGGGGCGGTGAGACCCAGTACTTC. Its protein is CASSSVWGGETQYF.

The V call is TRBV7-2, the J call TRBJ1-2; a possible D gene is TRBD1 (6 bases). CDR3 length: 16 residues. Per germline, CDR1 SGHTA and CDR2 FQGNSA. Trimming left V 4 bases short and J 4 bases short, with 19 bases between. CDR3 residues: CASSSQLGGQGYGYTF. The CDR3 DNA reads as TGTGCCAGCAGCTCTCAGCTGGGGGGGCAGGGCTATGGCTACACCTTC.

The chain combines TRBV19 with TRBJ2-3; TRBD1 aligns across 10 bases. The ends lost 5 bases at V and 5 bases at J; junction bases unmatched: 4. CDR3 size: 14 residues. Germline V gene data show CDR1 as LNHDA and CDR2 as SQIVND (reference sequence). The CDR3 DNA sequence: TGTGCCAGTAGTCTCGACAGGGGGCAAGATACGCAGTATTTT. It codes for CASSLDRGQDTQYF.

There are a few counts of this clone. This sequence joins TRBV9 and TRBJ2-3; D ambiguous. With 0 bases removed from V and 0 bases from J, the gap between germline ends came to 8 bases. Germline V gives CDR1 SGDLS, CDR2 YYNGEE. The length of the CDR3 is 15 residues. The CDR3 protein is CASSVESTSTDTQYF. The CDR3 nucleotides are TGTGCCAGCAGCGTAGAGTCTACTAGCACAGATACGCAGTATTTT.